The 4 T cell receptor beta chains in this list originate from one sample, sequenced in a study of cytomegalovirus exposure and HLA in healthy donors. Assay: immunoSEQ multiplex PCR; the TCRdb copy retains only in-frame clones and omits some. The repertoire has about 160,000 clones, about 88% of them found once; the top ten carry 2.5% to 3%. The specimen was PBMCs. These receptors all stem from a man aged 18 to 30 in good health and CMV-seronegative.

The DNA for the CDR3 is TGTGCCAGCAGTTCCGCAGGGGGACTCGGCTACGAGCAGTACGTC. Protein sequence: CASSSAGGLGYEQYV. The J gene is TRBJ2-7, the V gene TRBV28, with a tentative D call TRBD1 (7 bases). Germline V gene lookup returns CDR1 MDHEN and CDR2 SYDVKM. The CDR3 extends over 15 amino acids. Trimming stripped 4 bases from V and 3 bases from J, with 16 bases between.

The chain employs TRBV28 and TRBJ1-2; 11 nucleotides align to TRBD1. The CDR3 has 14 amino acids. Germline assignment: CDR1 MDHEN and CDR2 SYDVKM. Losses at the gene ends were 4 bases for V and 6 bases for J; bases not matched to a gene: 4. The CDR3 region is CASSSGTGGDGYTF. Written as DNA, the CDR3 is TGTGCCAGCAGTTCGGGGACAGGGGGAGATGGCTACACCTTC.

The chain employs TRBV4-3 and TRBJ2-1; D possibly corresponds to TRBD2 (5 bases). The CDR3 length is 13 residues. Germline V gives CDR1 LGHNA, CDR2 YSLEER. Trimming took off 1 base at V and 4 bases at J, with 5 bases between the two ends. The CDR3 DNA reads TGCGCCAGCAGCCAAGGCGGGTACAATGAGCAGTTCTTC. It codes for CASSQGGYNEQFF.

The rearrangement joins TRBV7-9 to TRBJ1-2, with D uncertain. The CDR3 extends over 12 amino acids. Trimming shortened V by 4 bases and J by 6 bases, and 9 bases separated the two germline ends. Germline V gives CDR1 SEHNR, CDR2 FQNEAQ (reference sequence). This CDR3 reads CASSSNFDGYTF. DNA of the CDR3: TGTGCCAGCAGCTCAAACTTCGATGGCTACACCTTC.